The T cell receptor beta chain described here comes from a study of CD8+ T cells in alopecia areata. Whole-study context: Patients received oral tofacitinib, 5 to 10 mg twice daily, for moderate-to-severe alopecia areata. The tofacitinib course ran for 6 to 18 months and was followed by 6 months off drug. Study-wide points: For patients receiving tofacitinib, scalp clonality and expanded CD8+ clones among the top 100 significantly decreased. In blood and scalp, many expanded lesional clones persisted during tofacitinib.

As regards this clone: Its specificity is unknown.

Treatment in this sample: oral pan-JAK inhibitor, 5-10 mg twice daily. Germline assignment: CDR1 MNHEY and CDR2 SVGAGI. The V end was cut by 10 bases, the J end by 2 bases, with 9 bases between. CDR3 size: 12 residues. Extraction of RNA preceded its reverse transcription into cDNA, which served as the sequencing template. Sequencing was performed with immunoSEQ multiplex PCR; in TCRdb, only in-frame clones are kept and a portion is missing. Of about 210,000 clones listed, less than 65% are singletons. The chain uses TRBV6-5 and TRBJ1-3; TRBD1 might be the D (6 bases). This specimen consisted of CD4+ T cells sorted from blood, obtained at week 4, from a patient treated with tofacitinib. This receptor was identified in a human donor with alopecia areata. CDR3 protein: CATSGAGNTIYF. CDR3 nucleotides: TGTGCCACTTCAGGGGCTGGAAACACCATATATTTT.